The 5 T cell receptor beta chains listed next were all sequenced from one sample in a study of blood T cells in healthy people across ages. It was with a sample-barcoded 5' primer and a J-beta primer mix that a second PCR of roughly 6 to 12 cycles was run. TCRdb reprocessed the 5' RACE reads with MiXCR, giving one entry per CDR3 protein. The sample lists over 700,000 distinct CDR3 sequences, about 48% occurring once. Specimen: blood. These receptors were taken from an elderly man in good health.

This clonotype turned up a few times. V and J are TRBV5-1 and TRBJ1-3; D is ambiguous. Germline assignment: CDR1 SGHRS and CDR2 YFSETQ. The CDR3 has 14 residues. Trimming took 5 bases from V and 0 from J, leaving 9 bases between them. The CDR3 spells CASRDGSSGNTIYF. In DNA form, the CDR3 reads TGCGCCAGCAGGGACGGAAGCTCTGGAAACACCATATATTTT. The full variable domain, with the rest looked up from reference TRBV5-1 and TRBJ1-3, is KAGVTQTPRYLIKTRGQQVTLSCSPISGHRSVSWYQQTPGQGLQFLFEYFSETQRNKGNFPGRFSGRQFSNSRSEMNVSTLELGDSALYLCASRDGSSGNTIYFGEGSWLTVV.

The CDR3 DNA sequence: TGTGCCAGCAGCTTTGGACGGGATGGAGCCAAAAACATTCAGTACTTC. Residues: CASSFGRDGAKNIQYF. The rearrangement uses TRBV7-9 and TRBJ2-4; perhaps TRBD2 as D (5 bases). Germline CDR1 SEHNR, CDR2 FQNEAQ (reference sequence). This CDR3 contains 16 residues. Trimming left V 3 bases short and J 0 bases short, with 12 bases between.

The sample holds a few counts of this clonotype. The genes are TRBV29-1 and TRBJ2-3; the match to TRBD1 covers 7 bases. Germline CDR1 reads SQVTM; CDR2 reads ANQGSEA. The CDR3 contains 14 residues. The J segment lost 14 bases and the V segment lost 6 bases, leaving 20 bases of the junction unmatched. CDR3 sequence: CSVWRQGLDRYAYF. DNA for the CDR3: TGCAGCGTCTGGAGACAGGGTTTAGACAGATACGCGTATTTT.

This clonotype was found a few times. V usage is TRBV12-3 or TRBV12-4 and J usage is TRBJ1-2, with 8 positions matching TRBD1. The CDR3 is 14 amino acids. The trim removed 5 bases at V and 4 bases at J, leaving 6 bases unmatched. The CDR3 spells CASSQAGGGYGYTF. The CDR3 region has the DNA TGTGCCAGCAGTCAGGCAGGGGGCGGCTATGGCTACACCTTC.

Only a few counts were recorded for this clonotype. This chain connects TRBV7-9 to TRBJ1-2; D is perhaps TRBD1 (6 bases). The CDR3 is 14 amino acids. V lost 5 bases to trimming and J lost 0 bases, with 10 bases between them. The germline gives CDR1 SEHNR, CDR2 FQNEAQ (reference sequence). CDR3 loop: CASSLHRANYGYTF. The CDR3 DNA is TGTGCCAGCAGCCTGCACAGGGCTAACTATGGCTACACCTTC.